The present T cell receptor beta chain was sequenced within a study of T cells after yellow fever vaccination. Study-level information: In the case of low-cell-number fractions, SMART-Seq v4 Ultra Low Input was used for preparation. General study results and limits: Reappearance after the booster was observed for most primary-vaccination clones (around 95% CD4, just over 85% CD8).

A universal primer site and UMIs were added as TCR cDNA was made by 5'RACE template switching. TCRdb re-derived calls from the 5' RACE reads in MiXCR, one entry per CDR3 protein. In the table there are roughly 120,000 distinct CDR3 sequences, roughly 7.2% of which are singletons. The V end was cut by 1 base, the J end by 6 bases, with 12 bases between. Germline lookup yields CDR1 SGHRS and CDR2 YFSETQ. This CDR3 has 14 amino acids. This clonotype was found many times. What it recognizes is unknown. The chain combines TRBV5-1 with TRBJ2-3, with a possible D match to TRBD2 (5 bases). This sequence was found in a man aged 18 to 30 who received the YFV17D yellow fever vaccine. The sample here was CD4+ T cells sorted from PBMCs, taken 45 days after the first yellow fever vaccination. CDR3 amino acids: CASSLSSEADTQYF. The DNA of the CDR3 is TGCGCCAGCAGCTTGAGTAGCGAGGCTGATACGCAGTATTTT.